The subject of this entry is one T cell receptor (beta chain). Its antigen is unknown. RNA transcripts were the template for amplifying TCR beta CDR3 regions. Carried out on the TCR CDR3, a first-round RT-PCR used the HTBI primer set. MiXCR was run by TCRdb on the multiplex PCR reads, yielding one entry per CDR3 protein. The repertoire holds hundreds of thousands of distinct CDR3 sequences, with roughly 14% as singletons. Patients with ophthalmopathy all had a Clinical Activity Score of at least 3, a NOSPECS grade of at least 4 and duration under 3 months. Trimming pared 8 bases from V and 4 bases from J, leaving 9 bases between. The CDR3 contains 12 residues. CDR1 is MNHNS, CDR2 SASEGT, per germline. This specimen belongs to a study of T cells in Graves' hyperthyroidism and ophthalmopathy. On the study more broadly: Peripheral blood samples were taken at initial diagnosis, prior to any treatment.

The study, taken as a whole, reports: A model of 13 V-J pairs discriminated ophthalmopathy from stable hyperthyroidism. The majority of expanded thyroid clonotypes above 0.001 also appeared in blood.

The sequence came from a man between 18 and 35 years old with Graves' ophthalmopathy. The rearrangement uses TRBV6-1 and TRBJ1-3; D is unclear. Specimen: blood. CDR3 coding DNA: TGTGCCAGCGGAGAGGGAGGAAACACCATATATTTT. This translates into CASGEGGNTIYF.